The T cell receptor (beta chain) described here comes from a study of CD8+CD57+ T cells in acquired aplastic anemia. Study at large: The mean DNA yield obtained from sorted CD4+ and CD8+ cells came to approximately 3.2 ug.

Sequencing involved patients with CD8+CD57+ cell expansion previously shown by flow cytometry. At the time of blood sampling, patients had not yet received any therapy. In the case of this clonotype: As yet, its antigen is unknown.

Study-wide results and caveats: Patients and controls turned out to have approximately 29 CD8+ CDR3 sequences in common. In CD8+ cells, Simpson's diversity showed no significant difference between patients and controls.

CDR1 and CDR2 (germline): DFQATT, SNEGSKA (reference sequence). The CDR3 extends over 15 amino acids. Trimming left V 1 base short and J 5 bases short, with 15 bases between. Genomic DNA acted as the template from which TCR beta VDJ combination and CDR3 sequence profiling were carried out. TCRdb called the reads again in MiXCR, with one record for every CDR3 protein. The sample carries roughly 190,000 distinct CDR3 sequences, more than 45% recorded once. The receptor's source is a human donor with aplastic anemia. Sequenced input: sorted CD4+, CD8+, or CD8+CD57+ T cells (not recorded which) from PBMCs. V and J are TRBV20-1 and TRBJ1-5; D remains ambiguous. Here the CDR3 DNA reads TGCAGTGCTAGAGCCCCGGGAAGCTTGGATCAGCCCCAGCATTTT. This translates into CSARAPGSLDQPQHF.